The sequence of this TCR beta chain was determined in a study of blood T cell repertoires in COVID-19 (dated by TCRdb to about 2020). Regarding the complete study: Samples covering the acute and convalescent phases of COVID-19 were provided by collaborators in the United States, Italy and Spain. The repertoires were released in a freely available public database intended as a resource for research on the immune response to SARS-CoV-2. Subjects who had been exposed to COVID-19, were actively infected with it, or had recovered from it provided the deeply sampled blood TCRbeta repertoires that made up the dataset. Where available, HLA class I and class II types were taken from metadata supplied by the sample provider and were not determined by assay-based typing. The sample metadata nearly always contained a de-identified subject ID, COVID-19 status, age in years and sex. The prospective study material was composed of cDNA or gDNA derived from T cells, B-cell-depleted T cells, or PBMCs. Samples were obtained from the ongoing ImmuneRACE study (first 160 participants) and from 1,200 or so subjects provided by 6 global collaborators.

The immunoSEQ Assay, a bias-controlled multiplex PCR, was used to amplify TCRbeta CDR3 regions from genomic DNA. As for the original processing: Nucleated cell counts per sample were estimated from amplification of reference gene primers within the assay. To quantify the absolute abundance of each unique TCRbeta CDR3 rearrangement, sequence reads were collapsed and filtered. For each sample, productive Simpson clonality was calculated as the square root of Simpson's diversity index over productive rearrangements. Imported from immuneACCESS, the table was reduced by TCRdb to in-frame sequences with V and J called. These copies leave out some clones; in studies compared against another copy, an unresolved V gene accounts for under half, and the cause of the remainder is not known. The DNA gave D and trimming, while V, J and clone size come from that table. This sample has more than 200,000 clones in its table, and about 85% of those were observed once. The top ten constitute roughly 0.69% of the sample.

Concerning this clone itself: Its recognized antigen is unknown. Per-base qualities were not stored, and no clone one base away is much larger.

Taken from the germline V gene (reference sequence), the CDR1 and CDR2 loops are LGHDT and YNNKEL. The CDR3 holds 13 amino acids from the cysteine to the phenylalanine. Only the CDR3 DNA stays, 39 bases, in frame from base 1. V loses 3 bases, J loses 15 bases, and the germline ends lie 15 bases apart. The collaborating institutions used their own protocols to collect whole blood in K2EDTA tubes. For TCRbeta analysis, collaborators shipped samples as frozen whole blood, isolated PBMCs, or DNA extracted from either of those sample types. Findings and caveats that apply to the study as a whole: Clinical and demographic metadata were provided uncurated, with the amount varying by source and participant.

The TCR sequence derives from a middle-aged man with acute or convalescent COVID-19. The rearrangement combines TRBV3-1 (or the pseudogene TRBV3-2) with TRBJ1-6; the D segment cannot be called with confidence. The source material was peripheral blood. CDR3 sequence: CASSQSRLGVLHF. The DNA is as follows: TGTGCCAGCAGCCAGTCTAGACTAGGTGTCCTCCACTTT.